This TCR beta chain was identified in a study of blood T cell repertoires in COVID-19. CDR3 length equals 12 residues. With 7 bases removed from V and 7 bases from J, the gap between germline ends came to 13 bases. CDR1 and CDR2 from the germline V gene are SGHAT and FQNNGV. Per the original methods: Counts of nucleated cells, estimated from reference gene primer amplification, were obtained. Clones were read by immunoSEQ multiplex PCR, and TCRdb kept only the in-frame ones, dropping some. The V and J calls and clone size come from that table; D and trimming were worked out from the DNA. The data contain hundreds of thousands of clones, around 86% of them singletons. Participants were aged roughly 18 to 90 years, lived in 24 US areas, and enrolled virtually.

The source material was PBMCs or T cells enriched from blood (not recorded which). This clonotype was sampled from a woman aged 40 to 50 with acute COVID-19. The chain uses TRBV11-2 and TRBJ2-5; D may be TRBD2 (7 bases). The CDR3 nucleotides are TGTGCCAGCACCAAGAGGGGGGGGACCCAGTACTTC. The encoded protein is CASTKRGGTQYF.